The rows below give T cell receptor beta chains drawn from one sample of a study of molecular identifiers for immune sequencing clone quantification. Using its own MiXCR run on the PCR reads, TCRdb lists one record per CDR3 protein. Of around 100,000 distinct CDR3 sequences in the sample, about a third were seen once. Sequencing input: naive CD8+ T cells from blood, with Jurkat cell RNA spiked in. The source of these receptors is a human donor in good health. Some libraries in this study had Jurkat cell RNA spiked in. CDR3s include the opening cysteine and the closing phenylalanine or tryptophan. D genes are given only for firm matches. Some rows have no size entry. The others give once, few or many, or a class for an expanded clone.

>TRBV27|TRBJ2-1|NA|NA
CASSFGGDYNEQFF
TGTGCCAGCAGTTTCGGGGGTGACTACAATGAGCAGTTCTTC
>TRBV20-1|TRBJ2-7|NA|TRBD2
CSARDITLAGYYEQYF
TGCAGTGCTAGAGATATAACACTAGCGGGTTACTACGAGCAGTACTTC
>TRBV13|TRBJ1-2|NA|NA
CASSPTGSNYGYTF
TGTGCCAGCAGCCCGACAGGTTCTAACTATGGCTACACCTTC
>TRBV4-3|TRBJ2-1|NA|NA
CASSLSLHGGPADNEQFF
TGCGCCAGCAGCCTCAGTCTGCATGGGGGCCCCGCCGACAATGAGCAGTTCTTC
>TRBV5-6|TRBJ2-5|few|NA
CASSDWTAYQETQYF
TGTGCCAGCAGCGACTGGACAGCCTACCAAGAGACCCAGTACTTC
>TRBV3-1|TRBJ2-5|few|TRBD2
CASSQWLSTSRKETQYF
TGTGCCAGCAGCCAATGGTTGTCGACTAGCAGAAAAGAGACCCAGTACTTC
>TRBV13|TRBJ2-6|NA|NA
CASSLGKGGGANVLTF
TGTGCCAGCAGCTTAGGGAAGGGTGGCGGGGCCAACGTCCTGACTTTC
>TRBV19|TRBJ2-3|NA|TRBD2
CASSRLAGDSDTQYF
TGTGCCAGTAGTAGACTAGCGGGAGATTCAGATACGCAGTATTTT
>TRBV4-2|TRBJ2-3|few|NA
CASSQVPSDTQYF
TGTGCCAGCAGCCAGGTCCCGTCTGATACGCAGTATTTT
>TRBV19|TRBJ2-7|many|TRBD1
CATRQGPSYEQYF
TGTGCCACTCGACAGGGACCGTCCTACGAGCAGTACTTC
>TRBV12-3/TRBV12-4|TRBJ1-5|NA|TRBD1
CASSTSGGNQPQHF
TGTGCCAGCAGCACATCAGGGGGGAACCAGCCCCAGCATTTT
>TRBV6-5|TRBJ2-3|NA|TRBD2
CASSYGGSNADTQYF
TGTGCCAGCAGTTACGGCGGGAGTAATGCAGATACGCAGTATTTT
>TRBV29-1|TRBJ1-2|NA|TRBD1
CSVGQGFRGLGYTF
TGCAGCGTTGGACAGGGGTTCCGGGGACTTGGCTACACCTTC
>TRBV20-1|TRBJ2-2|NA|NA
CCARARGTDTGELFF
TGCTGTGCTAGGGCGAGAGGGACGGACACCGGGGAGCTGTTTTTT
>TRBV13|TRBJ2-2|few|TRBD1
CASSLGLRGPGELFF
TGTGCCAGCAGCTTAGGCTTGAGGGGGCCCGGGGAGCTGTTTTTT
>TRBV29-1|TRBJ2-2|NA|NA
CSVVWVNTGEPFF
TGCAGCGTTGTTTGGGTGAACACCGGGGAGCCGTTTTTT
>TRBV7-2|TRBJ2-7|NA|NA
CASSLGVSVRNEQYF
TGTGCCAGCAGCTTGGGAGTTTCTGTTAGAAACGAGCAGTACTTC
>TRBV27|TRBJ1-5|NA|NA
CASSPSWGEALNQPQHF
TGTGCCAGCAGTCCCTCCTGGGGGGAAGCTTTGAATCAGCCCCAGCATTTT
>TRBV20-1|TRBJ2-5|few|NA
CSAIQTDHGDETQYF
TGCAGTGCTATCCAGACAGACCATGGGGATGAGACCCAGTACTTC
>TRBV3-1|TRBJ2-5|NA|NA
CASSPAPGFQETQYF
TGTGCCAGCAGCCCAGCTCCGGGGTTCCAAGAGACCCAGTACTTC
>TRBV12-3/TRBV12-4|TRBJ2-7|once|TRBD2
CACRSTCGRYELYF
TGTGCCTGCAGGTCGACTTGCGGGAGGTACGAGCTGTACTTC
>TRBV7-9|TRBJ2-1|few|TRBD1
CATSTGGASNEQFF
TGTGCCACCTCTACAGGGGGCGCATCCAATGAGCAGTTCTTC
>TRBV12-3/TRBV12-4|TRBJ2-3|few|NA
CASSLYSPTDTQYF
TGTGCCAGCAGTTTATATTCCCCCACAGATACGCAGTATTTT
>TRBV4-1|TRBJ2-7|few|NA
CASSQYGPTGVGSYEQYF
TGCGCCAGCAGCCAATATGGCCCCACGGGGGTAGGTTCCTACGAGCAGTACTTC
>TRBV7-6|TRBJ2-2|NA|TRBD2
CASSFLAGVTGELFF
TGTGCCAGCAGCTTCCTAGCGGGAGTGACCGGGGAGCTGTTTTTT
>TRBV5-1|TRBJ2-3|many|TRBD2
CASSFHSGRSADTQYF
TGCGCCAGCAGCTTCCACAGCGGGAGAAGTGCAGATACGCAGTATTTT
>TRBV5-4|TRBJ1-5|NA|NA
CASSPDGGQPQHF
TGTGCCAGCAGCCCCGACGGGGGTCAGCCCCAGCATTTT
>TRBV27|TRBJ2-5|few|TRBD1
CASSDRGYQETQYF
TGTGCCAGCAGTGACAGGGGGTACCAAGAGACCCAGTACTTC
>TRBV7-9|TRBJ2-7|NA|NA
CASIPRGPVLYYEQYF
TGTGCCAGCATTCCCCGGGGGCCGGTACTATACTACGAGCAGTACTTC
>TRBV6-5|TRBJ1-1|NA|NA
CASSYGIGGVGAFF
TGTGCCAGCAGTTACGGGATCGGGGGAGTCGGGGCTTTCTTT
>TRBV28|TRBJ2-7|NA|NA
CASSLMRGSPYEQYF
TGTGCCAGCAGTTTAATGAGGGGTTCCCCCTACGAGCAGTACTTC
>TRBV4-1|TRBJ2-7|NA|TRBD2
CASSQLGLAGYEQYF
TGCGCCAGCAGCCAACTGGGACTAGCGGGCTACGAGCAGTACTTC
>TRBV4-1|TRBJ1-1|many|NA
CASSQDRPGITEAFF
TGCGCCAGCAGCCAAGATAGGCCTGGTATCACTGAAGCTTTCTTT
>TRBV12-3/TRBV12-4|TRBJ1-5|NA|NA
CASSPSQGGPQHF
TGTGCCAGCAGTCCGAGCCAAGGGGGGCCCCAGCATTTT
>TRBV4-2|TRBJ2-3|NA|NA
CASSQAFPGDSSTDTQYF
TGTGCCAGCAGCCAAGCCTTCCCAGGGGATTCGAGCACAGATACGCAGTATTTT
>TRBV7-6|TRBJ2-7|once|NA
CTSSLGDRSYAQYF
TGTACCAGCAGCTTAGGAGACAGGTCGTACGCGCAGTACTTC
>TRBV6-2/TRBV6-3|TRBJ1-5|few|TRBD1
CASSRQGIHQPQHF
TGTGCCAGCTCTAGACAGGGGATTCATCAGCCCCAGCATTTT
>TRBV24-1|TRBJ2-3|many|NA
CATSVTGLDTQYF
TGTGCCACCAGTGTCACCGGGCTAGATACGCAGTATTTT
>TRBV5-6|TRBJ2-3|NA|NA
CASSLGSSSDTQYF
TGTGCCAGCAGCTTGGGAAGTAGTTCAGATACGCAGTATTTT
>TRBV12-3/TRBV12-4|TRBJ2-1|NA|NA
CASSLVVNEQFF
TGTGCCAGCAGTTTGGTCGTGAATGAGCAGTTCTTC
>TRBV28|TRBJ1-5|many|NA
CASSPPGYSNQPQHF
TGTGCCAGCAGTCCCCCAGGATATAGCAATCAGCCCCAGCATTTT
>TRBV14|TRBJ1-2|NA|NA
CACSHLSPGDLYGYTF
TGTGCCTGCAGCCATCTCTCCCCAGGAGACCTCTATGGCTACACCTTC
>TRBV6-2/TRBV6-3|TRBJ2-3|NA|NA
CASGPTDTQYF
TGTGCCAGCGGCCCCACAGATACGCAGTATTTT
>TRBV28|TRBJ2-5|many|NA
CASSLLWDTLRPRTQYF
TGTGCCAGCAGTTTATTGTGGGACACCCTCAGACCACGGACCCAGTACTTC
>TRBV28|TRBJ2-7|many|NA
CASGSLAPGQYF
TGTGCCAGCGGCTCCCTGGCCCCTGGGCAGTACTTC